A single sample gave rise to the 27 T cell receptor beta chains below, sequenced in a study of blood T cells in healthy people across ages. With a J-beta primer mix and a sample-barcoded 5' primer, a second PCR ran about 7 to 12 cycles. TCRdb used MiXCR to reprocess the 5' RACE reads, holding one entry per CDR3 protein. Counted here are about 640,000 distinct CDR3 sequences, approximately 40% occurring once; the ten biggest clones make up approximately 29%. The material sequenced was blood. These receptors originate from an elderly man in good health.

The chain couples TRBV4-1 to TRBJ2-7, with TRBD1 matching over 7 bases. Trimming removed 0 bases from V and 7 bases from J; junction bases left unmatched: 12. CDR1 and CDR2 (germline): MGHRA, YSYEKL. The CDR3 length is 16 residues. The CDR3, as DNA: TGCGCCAGCAGCCAAGATAATGCATACGGACAGGAGGAGCAGTACTTC. It translates to CASSQDNAYGQEEQYF.

This clonotype was seen only once. The V gene is TRBV5-1, the J gene TRBJ2-3, with 7 nucleotides matching TRBD2. This CDR3 region has 16 residues. Losses at the gene ends were 0 bases for V and 1 base for J; bases not matched to a gene: 5. CDR1 is SGHRS and CDR2 is YFSETQ in the germline V gene. CDR3 loop: CASSLVPGLRTDTQYF. CDR3 DNA sequence: TGCGCCAGCAGCTTGGTTCCGGGACTACGCACAGATACGCAGTATTTT.

Concerning this clonotype: A read error may produce the germline difference seen at one junction end. The chain has TRBV7-2 and TRBJ2-3; D is uncertain. In germline, CDR1 is SGHTA, CDR2 FQGNSA. This CDR3 has 13 amino acids. The CDR3 sequence is CAGSNVMAGTQYF. In nucleotides, the CDR3 is TGTGCCGGCAGCAACGTCATGGCCGGTACGCAGTATTTT.

This chain links TRBV7-2 with TRBJ2-4; 10 bases line up with TRBD1. TRBJ2-5 matches the DNA end more closely, so the J call is doubtful. The germline CDR1 and CDR2 sequences are SGHTA and FQGNSA. The length of the CDR3 is 14 residues. Here the CDR3 DNA reads TGTGCCAGCAGCCCCAGTAGGACAGGGGGGACCCAGTACTTC. Protein product: CASSPSRTGGTQYF.

The chain recombines TRBV15 with TRBJ2-4; the match to TRBD1 covers 10 bases. The end of the DNA is better explained by TRBJ2-7, so the J call may be wrong. This CDR3 has 14 residues. Germline values: CDR1 LNHNV, CDR2 YYDKDF (reference sequence). CDR3 in amino acids: CATTDRGRLYEQYF. The DNA for the CDR3 is TGTGCCACCACTGACAGGGGGCGTCTTTACGAGCAGTACTTC.

This clonotype was counted only a few times. The chain joins TRBV7-8 to TRBJ1-4, with a possible D match to TRBD1 (6 bases). The V gene's germline CDR1 is SGHVS and CDR2 FQNEAQ. The CDR3 totals 13 residues. V gave up 8 bases and J gave up 8 bases, with 15 bases separating them. CDR3 loop: CASGRTVREKLFF. CDR3 coding DNA: TGTGCCAGCGGCCGGACAGTCCGGGAAAAACTGTTTTTT.

This rearrangement joins TRBV10-2 to TRBJ1-6; D is possibly TRBD1 (6 bases). V was cut by 3 bases and J by 10 bases, with 13 bases left in between. Germline V gene lookup returns CDR1 WSHSY and CDR2 SAAADI. The CDR3 has 14 residues. The CDR3 reads CASSEGGAGSPLHF. In DNA, the CDR3 is TGCGCCAGCAGTGAAGGGGGGGCGGGCTCACCCCTCCACTTT.

This clonotype showed up just a few times. The chain employs TRBV5-1 and TRBJ2-7; D ambiguous. The CDR3 has 14 residues. Germline assignment: CDR1 SGHRS and CDR2 YFSETQ. Between the trimmed V and J ends, which lost 7 bases and 6 bases, there was a span of 20 bases. The CDR3 DNA follows: TGCGCCAGCGCCCTTCGGACGGCCGATGCCGAGCAGTACTTC. Amino acids: CASALRTADAEQYF.

The CDR3 DNA follows: TGTGCCTCGAGCACAGGGGGGAGATGGGAGCAGTACTTC. It specifies CASSTGGRWEQYF. The V gene is TRBV30, the J gene TRBJ2-5; 8 bases agree with TRBD1. Germline values: CDR1 GTSNPN, CDR2 SVGIG (reference sequence). This CDR3 spans 13 amino acids. V lost 7 bases, J lost 11 bases, and 15 bases stayed unmatched.

This clonotype was observed a few times. This CDR3 is CASSQNPAARTYEQYF. The CDR3 nucleotides are TGTGCCAGCAGCCAAAATCCAGCGGCACGGACCTACGAGCAGTACTTC. The chain combines TRBV14 with TRBJ2-7, with D perhaps matching TRBD2 (5 bases). There are 16 residues in the CDR3. V lost 2 bases and J lost 2, with 16 bases in between. Germline values: CDR1 SGHDN, CDR2 FVKESK.

The chain uses TRBV5-1 and TRBJ2-3, with D possibly being TRBD2 (6 bases). This CDR3 comprises 14 residues. Trimming stripped 5 bases from V and 3 bases from J, with 13 bases between. In germline, CDR1 is SGHRS, CDR2 YFSETQ. The CDR3 loop reads CASRRGIETDTQYF. The CDR3 nucleotides read TGCGCCAGCAGGCGGGGAATAGAGACAGATACGCAGTATTTT.

The chain links TRBV20-1 to TRBJ1-2; D is undetermined. The CDR3 loop spans 12 amino acids. Germline CDR1 reads DFQATT; CDR2 reads SNEGSKA (reference sequence). Trimming removed 0 bases at V and 6 bases at J, with 8 bases between. The CDR3 sequence is CSARDLGHGYTF. CDR3 nucleotide sequence: TGCAGTGCTAGAGACCTCGGTCATGGCTACACCTTC.

J is TRBJ2-2 and V is TRBV24-1, with D possibly TRBD2 on 6 matching bases. Trimming left V 7 bases short and J 7 bases short, with 21 bases between. The CDR3 loop spans 16 amino acids. Germline V gene data show CDR1 as KGHDR and CDR2 as SFDVKD. CDR3 amino acids: CATSERPPGSGGELFF. The CDR3, as DNA: TGTGCCACCAGCGAACGACCCCCGGGTAGCGGCGGGGAGCTGTTTTTT.

This clonotype has at least ten counts. This rearrangement joins TRBV4-2 to TRBJ2-5; weak D call: TRBD2 (6 bases). The germline V gene encodes CDR1 LGHNA and CDR2 YNFKEQ. Trimming removed 1 base at V and 1 base at J, with 13 bases between. The length of the CDR3 is 16 residues. CDR3 sequence: CASSQGSGVTQETQYF. The CDR3 bases are TGTGCCAGCAGCCAAGGGTCGGGAGTTACCCAAGAGACCCAGTACTTC.

The V and J genes are TRBV29-1 and TRBJ2-2, with D perhaps matching TRBD1 (5 bases). V dropped 6 bases and J dropped 3 bases, with 20 bases sitting between them. CDR1 is SQVTM, CDR2 ANQGSEA, per germline. CDR3 length: 16 residues. CDR3 residues: CSVLGRQGSDTGELFF. The DNA for the CDR3 is TGCAGCGTGCTTGGACGCCAGGGTTCGGACACCGGGGAGCTGTTTTTT.

The chain joins TRBV30 to TRBJ2-7, with D hard to call. This CDR3 has 14 amino acids. CDR1 and CDR2 (germline): GTSNPN, SVGIG (reference sequence). The germline V and J ends were trimmed by 2 bases and 6 bases, with 17 bases remaining between them. CDR3 sequence (DNA): TGTGCCTGGAGTAGGTCAGACTTCCAATCCGAGCAGTACTTC. This gives the protein CAWSRSDFQSEQYF.

This clonotype has at least ten counts. V usage is TRBV3-1 and J usage is TRBJ2-6; no definite D call. Germline assignment: CDR1 LGHDT and CDR2 YNNKEL (reference sequence). CDR3 length equals 18 residues. V lost 3 bases and J 0 bases, leaving 15 bases between the germline ends. CDR3 nucleotide sequence: TGTGCCAGCAGCCAGGCTCCTGGACGGTCCTCTGGGGCCAACGTCCTGACTTTC. Its protein product is CASSQAPGRSSGANVLTF.

This chain joins TRBV7-2 and TRBJ2-3; D gene ambiguous. The V and J ends lost 5 bases and 11 bases respectively, with 20 bases between them. CDR3 size: 14 residues. CDR1 is SGHTA and CDR2 is FQGNSA in the germline V gene. CDR3 in DNA: TGTGCCAGCAGCCCCGGCTCGCAGGCTGTGGGGCAGTATTTT. Protein: CASSPGSQAVGQYF.

This clonotype appeared a few times. A much larger clone sits a single nucleotide away, making a read error possible. This chain connects TRBV4-3 to TRBJ2-1, with a tentative D call TRBD2 (6 bases). V lost 0 bases, J lost 5 bases, and 8 bases lay in between. The germline CDR1 and CDR2 sequences are LGHNA and YSLEER. The CDR3 consists of 14 residues. The CDR3 bases are TGCGCCAGCAGCCAAGACTGGGGGGACAATGAGCAGTTCTTC. Residues: CASSQDWGDNEQFF.

A word on this clonotype: This may be a read error, as it is one base from a much larger clone. The chain links TRBV29-1 to TRBJ2-3, with 7 bases identical to TRBD1. Per the germline V gene, CDR1 is SQVTM and CDR2 is ANQGSEA. The CDR3 is 15 amino acids. CDR3: CSAQYGTESTGTQYF. DNA for the CDR3: TGCAGCGCCCAGTACGGGACAGAGAGCACAGGTACGCAGTATTTT.

This sequence joins TRBV4-1 and TRBJ2-1; D is unclear. CDR3 length: 17 residues. Per the germline V gene, CDR1 is MGHRA and CDR2 is YSYEKL. V was clipped by 0 bases and J by 2 bases, with 14 bases between them. Here the CDR3 reads CASSQDPRQTAYNEQFF. The CDR3 nucleotides are TGCGCCAGCAGCCAAGACCCCCGGCAAACTGCCTACAATGAGCAGTTCTTC.

This clonotype has a handful of counts. The chain combines TRBV30 with TRBJ2-3; D remains ambiguous. Germline CDR1 reads GTSNPN; CDR2 reads SVGIG (reference sequence). The CDR3 sequence is 13 residues long. The germline V and J ends were trimmed by 2 bases and 0 bases, with 6 bases remaining between them. CDR3 bases: TGTGCCTGGAGTTCCCGCAGCACAGATACGCAGTATTTT. Encoded protein: CAWSSRSTDTQYF.

Ten or more counts support this clonotype. The chain joins TRBV27 to TRBJ1-2; no definite D call. V was shortened by 5 bases and J by 8 bases, with 15 bases between the two germline ends. This CDR3 comprises 13 residues. Germline lookup yields CDR1 MNHEY and CDR2 SMNVEV (reference sequence). The CDR3 region is CASSVGRADGYTF. The CDR3 region has the DNA TGTGCCAGCAGTGTTGGAAGGGCTGACGGCTACACCTTC.

This clonotype was seen more than once but under ten times. The chain combines TRBV7-6 with TRBJ2-1; D not certain. This CDR3 comprises 16 residues. CDR1 is SGHVS, CDR2 FNYEAQ, per germline. Trimming removed 6 bases at V and 4 bases at J, with 19 bases between. The CDR3 bases are TGTGCCAGCAGTTCGGGCCAGCACGTGTCATACAATGAGCAGTTCTTC. Translation gives CASSSGQHVSYNEQFF.

This clonotype has a count of ten or more. V and J are TRBV29-1 and TRBJ2-3; 7 nucleotides line up with TRBD2. CDR1 and CDR2 from the germline V gene are SQVTM and ANQGSEA. Trimming cost V 5 bases and J 11 bases; bases outside gene matches: 19. CDR3 length: 15 amino acids. CDR3 nucleotide sequence: TGCAGCGTTCCGCATGGACTAGGCGTCTATAGAAAGCAGTATTTT. This translates into CSVPHGLGVYRKQYF.

With regard to this clonotype: Germline is not matched at one junction end, which may reflect a read error. The chain recombines TRBV20-1 with TRBJ2-7, with 9 positions matching TRBD2. Per the germline V gene, CDR1 is DFQATT and CDR2 is SNEGSKA (reference sequence). This CDR3 contains 14 residues. The CDR3 sequence: CSVRTPSGVNEQYF. The CDR3 coding sequence is TGCAGTGTTAGAACTCCTAGCGGGGTTAATGAGCAGTACTTC.

The rearrangement uses TRBV6-5 and TRBJ2-1; the D is unclear. Germline V gene data show CDR1 as MNHEY and CDR2 as SVGAGI. The CDR3 extends over 13 amino acids. V gave up 5 bases and J gave up 1 base, with 6 bases separating them. Written as DNA, the CDR3 is TGTGCCAGCAGTGTAGAATCCTACAATGAGCAGTTCTTC. Encoded protein: CASSVESYNEQFF.